Listed below are T cell receptor beta chains from one sample, sequenced in a study of Ad26.COV2.S vaccination and SARS-CoV-2 variants. Sequenced by immunoSEQ multiplex PCR; TCRdb stores in-frame clones only, minus some. This sample has a few hundred thousand clones, with 85% to 90% found just once. Sequenced material: peripheral blood, taken in a trial of Ad26.COV2.S vaccine versus placebo. All receptors come from a person aged 18 to 65 who received the Ad26.COV2.S COVID-19 vaccine or a placebo. Both conserved end residues are part of each CDR3.

CDR3aa	v_gene	j_gene
CASNRGRGNTGELFF	TRBV2	TRBJ2-2
CASSYPTPVGEQYF	TRBV6-5	TRBJ2-7
CASMRPGELFF	TRBV12-3/TRBV12-4	TRBJ2-2
CAWSPQTGTGANVLTF	TRBV30	TRBJ2-6
CASSYRNEAAGYTF	TRBV6-5	TRBJ1-2
CASSNDDRGSPLHF	TRBV21-1	TRBJ1-6
CASKLSGGANTGELFF	TRBV2	TRBJ2-2
CASSGDTSEAFF	TRBV19	TRBJ1-1
CASSYSIYQYF	TRBV6-2/TRBV6-3	TRBJ2-5
CASSLTGSYEQYF	TRBV28	TRBJ2-7
CASSLWGQQETQYF	TRBV27	TRBJ2-5
CASSFQGGTLHF	TRBV7-8	TRBJ1-6
CASSPGEIGQFF	TRBV9	TRBJ2-1
CASSTTSGGATKQFF	TRBV4-3	TRBJ2-1
CASSQDWWNQETQYF	TRBV4-1	TRBJ2-5
CASSYGTSGYEQYF	TRBV6-2/TRBV6-3	TRBJ2-7
CASRSGRAGANVLTF	TRBV19	TRBJ2-6
CASSVGAGRDQYF	TRBV2	TRBJ2-5
CASSYSFGEWSSYEQYF	TRBV6-2/TRBV6-3	TRBJ2-7
CASSFRSGTAVHYEQYF	TRBV7-2	TRBJ2-7
CSASSLQGYYEQYF	TRBV20-1	TRBJ2-7
CASNRQKNEKLFF	TRBV19	TRBJ1-4
CATSRDGGDFAYEQYF	TRBV15	TRBJ2-7
CASSQDRTDRLYDEQYF	TRBV4-2	TRBJ2-7
CASSQEGGRDTEAFF	TRBV3-1/TRBV3-2	TRBJ1-1
CASSSDTRAEETQYF	TRBV7-3	TRBJ2-5
CASSPRGGDDEQYF	TRBV18	TRBJ2-7
CARHGTALSYEQYF	TRBV6-4	TRBJ2-7
CASSGLAGGVAGSEQFF	TRBV10-1	TRBJ2-1
CASSQVGRGGTDTQYF	TRBV3-1/TRBV3-2	TRBJ2-3
CSVERTNTEAFF	TRBV29-1	TRBJ1-1
CATSSAAEGNEQFF	TRBV15	TRBJ2-1
CASSLSGSNEQFF	TRBV27	TRBJ2-1
CAWSVARAGYTF	TRBV30	TRBJ1-2
CASSLGQNTEAFF	TRBV12-3/TRBV12-4	TRBJ1-1
CASSYSGGAHEQYF	TRBV27	TRBJ2-7
CATTQGDTQYF	TRBV24-1	TRBJ2-3
CASSLVYGSQTEAFF	TRBV5-4	TRBJ1-1
CAISGDRVKGEQYF	TRBV10-3	TRBJ2-7
CASSLAASSREQFF	TRBV11-2	TRBJ2-1
CASREGGAGTGELFF	TRBV7-2	TRBJ2-2
CASSPTGTHEQFF	TRBV7-3	TRBJ2-1
CASSPSGIWRLF	TRBV14	TRBJ2-7
CAWSETGGDGDTQYF	TRBV30	TRBJ2-3
CASSFGTGAKRRNTEAFF	TRBV13	TRBJ1-1
CASKGQGLRETQYF	TRBV19	TRBJ2-5